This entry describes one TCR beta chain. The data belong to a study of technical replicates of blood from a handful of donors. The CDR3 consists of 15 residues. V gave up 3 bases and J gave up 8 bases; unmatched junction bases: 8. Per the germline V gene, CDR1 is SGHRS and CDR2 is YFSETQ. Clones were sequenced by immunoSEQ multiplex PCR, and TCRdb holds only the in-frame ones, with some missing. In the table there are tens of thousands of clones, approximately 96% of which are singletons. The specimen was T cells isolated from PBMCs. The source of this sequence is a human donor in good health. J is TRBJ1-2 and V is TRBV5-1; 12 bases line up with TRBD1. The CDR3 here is CASSSPGQGAGGYTF. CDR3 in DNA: TGCGCCAGCAGCTCACCGGGACAGGGGGCCGGAGGCTACACCTTC.